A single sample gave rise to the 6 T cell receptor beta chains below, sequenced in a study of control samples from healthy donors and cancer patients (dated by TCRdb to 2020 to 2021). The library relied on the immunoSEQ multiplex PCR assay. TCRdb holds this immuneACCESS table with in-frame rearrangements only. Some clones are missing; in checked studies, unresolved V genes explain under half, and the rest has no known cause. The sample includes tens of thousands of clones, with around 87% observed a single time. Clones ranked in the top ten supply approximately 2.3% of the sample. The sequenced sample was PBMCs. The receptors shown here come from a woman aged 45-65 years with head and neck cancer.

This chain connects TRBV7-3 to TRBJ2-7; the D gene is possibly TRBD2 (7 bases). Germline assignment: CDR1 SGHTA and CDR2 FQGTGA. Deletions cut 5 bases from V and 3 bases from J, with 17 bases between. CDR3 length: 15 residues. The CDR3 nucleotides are TGTGCCAGCAGCCCTCCCTGGGAGGGGGTCTACGAGCAGTACTTC. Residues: CASSPPWEGVYEQYF.

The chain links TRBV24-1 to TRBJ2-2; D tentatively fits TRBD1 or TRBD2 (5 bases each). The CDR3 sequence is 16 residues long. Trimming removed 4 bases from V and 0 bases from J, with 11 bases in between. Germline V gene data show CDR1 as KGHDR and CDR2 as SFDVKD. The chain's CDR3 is CATSEPGRPNTGELFF. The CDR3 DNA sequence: TGTGCCACCAGTGAACCGGGACGGCCGAACACCGGGGAGCTGTTTTTT.

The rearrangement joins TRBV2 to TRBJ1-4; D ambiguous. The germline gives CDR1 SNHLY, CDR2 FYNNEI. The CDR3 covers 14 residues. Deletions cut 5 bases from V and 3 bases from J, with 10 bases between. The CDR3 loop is CASSRRQPNEKLFF. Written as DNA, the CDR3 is TGTGCCAGCAGTCGGAGGCAGCCTAATGAAAAACTGTTTTTT.

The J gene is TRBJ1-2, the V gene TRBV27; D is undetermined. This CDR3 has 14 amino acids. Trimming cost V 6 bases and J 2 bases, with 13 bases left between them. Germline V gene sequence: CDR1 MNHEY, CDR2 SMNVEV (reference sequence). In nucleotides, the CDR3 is TGTGCCAGCAGCCATTCCGGGAGGAACTATGGCTACACCTTC. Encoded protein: CASSHSGRNYGYTF.

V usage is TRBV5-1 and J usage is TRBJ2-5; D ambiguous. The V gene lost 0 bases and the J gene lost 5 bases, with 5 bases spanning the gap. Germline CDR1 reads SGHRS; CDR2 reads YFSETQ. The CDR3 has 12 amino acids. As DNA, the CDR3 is TGCGCCAGCAGCTTGGATGGCGAGACCCAGTACTTC. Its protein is CASSLDGETQYF.

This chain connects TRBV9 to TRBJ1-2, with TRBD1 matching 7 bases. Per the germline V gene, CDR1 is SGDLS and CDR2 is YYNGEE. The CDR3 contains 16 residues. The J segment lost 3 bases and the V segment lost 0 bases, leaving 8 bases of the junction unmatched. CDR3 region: CASSVVTGSVDYGYTF. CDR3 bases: TGTGCCAGCAGCGTAGTGACAGGGTCCGTAGACTATGGCTACACCTTC.